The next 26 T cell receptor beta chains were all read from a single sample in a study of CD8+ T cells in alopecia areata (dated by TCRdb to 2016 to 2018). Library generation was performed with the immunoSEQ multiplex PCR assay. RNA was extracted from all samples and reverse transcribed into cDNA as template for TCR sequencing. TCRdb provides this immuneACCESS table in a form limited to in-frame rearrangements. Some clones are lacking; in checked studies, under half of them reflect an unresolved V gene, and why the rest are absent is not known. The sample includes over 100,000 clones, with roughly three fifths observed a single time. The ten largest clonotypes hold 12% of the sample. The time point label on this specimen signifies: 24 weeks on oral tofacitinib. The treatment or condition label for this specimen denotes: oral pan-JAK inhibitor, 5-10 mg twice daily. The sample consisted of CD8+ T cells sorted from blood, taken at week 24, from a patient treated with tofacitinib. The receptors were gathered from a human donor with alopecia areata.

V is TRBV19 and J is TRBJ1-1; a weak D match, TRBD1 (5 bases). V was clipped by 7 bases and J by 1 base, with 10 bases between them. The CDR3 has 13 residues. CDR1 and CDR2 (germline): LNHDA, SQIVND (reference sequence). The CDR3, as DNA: TGTGCCAGTAAAGGAGGGGCGAACACTGAAGCTTTCTTT. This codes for CASKGGANTEAFF.

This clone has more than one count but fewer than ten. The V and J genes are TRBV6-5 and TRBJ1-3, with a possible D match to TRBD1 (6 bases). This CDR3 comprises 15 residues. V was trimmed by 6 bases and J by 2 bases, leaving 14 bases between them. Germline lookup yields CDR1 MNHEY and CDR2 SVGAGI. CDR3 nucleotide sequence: TGTGCCAGCAGGGCCTACGAGGGGGCTGGAAACACCATATATTTT. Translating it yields CASRAYEGAGNTIYF.

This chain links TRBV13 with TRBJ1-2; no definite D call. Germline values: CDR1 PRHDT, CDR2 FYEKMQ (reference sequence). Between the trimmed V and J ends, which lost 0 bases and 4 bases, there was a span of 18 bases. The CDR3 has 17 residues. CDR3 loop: CASSLGQDGGTVYGYTF. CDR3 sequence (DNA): TGTGCCAGCAGCTTAGGGCAGGATGGCGGTACAGTCTATGGCTACACCTTC.

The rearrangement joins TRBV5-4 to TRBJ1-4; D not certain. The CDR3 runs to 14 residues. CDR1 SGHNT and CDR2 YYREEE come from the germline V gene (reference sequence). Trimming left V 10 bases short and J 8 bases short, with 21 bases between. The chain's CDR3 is CAWNLEAGGEKLFF. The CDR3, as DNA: TGTGCCTGGAACCTGGAGGCCGGCGGAGAAAAACTGTTTTTT.

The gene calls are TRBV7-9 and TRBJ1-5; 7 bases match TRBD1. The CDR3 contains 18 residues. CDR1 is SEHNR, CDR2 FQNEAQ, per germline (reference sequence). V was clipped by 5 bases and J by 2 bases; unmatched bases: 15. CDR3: CASSPGTLEGAGNQPQHF. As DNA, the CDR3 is TGTGCCAGCAGCCCGGGAACTTTGGAGGGGGCTGGCAATCAGCCCCAGCATTTT.

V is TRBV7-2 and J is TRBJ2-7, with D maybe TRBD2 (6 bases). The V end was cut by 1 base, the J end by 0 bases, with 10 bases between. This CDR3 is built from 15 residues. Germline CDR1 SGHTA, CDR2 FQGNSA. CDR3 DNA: TGTGCCAGCAGCTTAGACACTAGCCCCTCCTACGAGCAGTACTTC. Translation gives CASSLDTSPSYEQYF. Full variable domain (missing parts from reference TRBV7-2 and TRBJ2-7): GAGVSQSPSNKVTEKGKDVELRCDPISGHTALYWYRQSLGQGLEFLIYFQGNSAPDKSGLPSDRFSAERTGGSVSTLTIQRTQQEDSAVYLCASSLDTSPSYEQYFGPGTRLTVT.

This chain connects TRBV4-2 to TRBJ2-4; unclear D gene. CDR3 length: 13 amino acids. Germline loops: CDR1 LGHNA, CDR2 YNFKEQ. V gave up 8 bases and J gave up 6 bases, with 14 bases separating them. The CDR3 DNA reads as TGTGCCAGCGGGCCCGACGAACCAAACATTCAGTACTTC. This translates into CASGPDEPNIQYF.

DNA of the CDR3: TGTGCCTGGAGTCACGGGGGGAGATCCTACGAGCAGTACTTC. As protein: CAWSHGGRSYEQYF. The gene calls are TRBV30 and TRBJ2-7, with 7 bases that match TRBD2. The trim removed 2 bases at V and 1 base at J, leaving 5 bases unmatched. Germline CDR1 GTSNPN, CDR2 SVGIG (reference sequence). The CDR3 consists of 14 residues.

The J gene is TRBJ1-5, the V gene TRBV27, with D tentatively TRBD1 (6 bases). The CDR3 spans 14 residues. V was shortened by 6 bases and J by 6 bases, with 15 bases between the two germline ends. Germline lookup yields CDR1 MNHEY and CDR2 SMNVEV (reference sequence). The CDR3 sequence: CASSNLGTLQPQHF. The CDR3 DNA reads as TGTGCCAGCAGCAACTTAGGGACACTTCAGCCCCAGCATTTT.

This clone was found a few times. As DNA, the CDR3 is TGTGCCTGGAGTCCCAGGGCCACAGATACGCAGTATTTT. Protein product: CAWSPRATDTQYF. V usage is TRBV30 and J usage is TRBJ2-3, with D perhaps matching TRBD1 (5 bases). Germline lookup yields CDR1 GTSNPN and CDR2 SVGIG (reference sequence). Trimming left V 2 bases short and J 2 bases short, with 8 bases between. There are 13 residues in the CDR3.

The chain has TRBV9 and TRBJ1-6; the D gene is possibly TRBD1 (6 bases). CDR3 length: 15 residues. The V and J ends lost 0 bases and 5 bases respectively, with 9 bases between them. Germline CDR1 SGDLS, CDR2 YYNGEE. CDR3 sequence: CASSVGGHNNSPLHF. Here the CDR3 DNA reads TGTGCCAGCAGCGTAGGGGGACATAATAATTCACCCCTCCACTTT.

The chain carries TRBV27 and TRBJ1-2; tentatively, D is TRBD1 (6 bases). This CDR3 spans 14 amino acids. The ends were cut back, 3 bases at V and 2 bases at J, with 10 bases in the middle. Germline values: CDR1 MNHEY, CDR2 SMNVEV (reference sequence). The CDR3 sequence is CASSFQGPNYGYTF. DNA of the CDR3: TGTGCCAGCAGTTTCCAGGGGCCGAACTATGGCTACACCTTC.

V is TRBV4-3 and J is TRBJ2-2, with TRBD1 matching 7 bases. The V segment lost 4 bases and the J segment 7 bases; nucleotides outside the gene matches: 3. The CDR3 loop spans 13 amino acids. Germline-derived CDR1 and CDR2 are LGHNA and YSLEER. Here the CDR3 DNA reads TGCGCCAGCAGCCTTTCAGGGGGCGGGGAGCTGTTTTTT. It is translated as CASSLSGGGELFF.

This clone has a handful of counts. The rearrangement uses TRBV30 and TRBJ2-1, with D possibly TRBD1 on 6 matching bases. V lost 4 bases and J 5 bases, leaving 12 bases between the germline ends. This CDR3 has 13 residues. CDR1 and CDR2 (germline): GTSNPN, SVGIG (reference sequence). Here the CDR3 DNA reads TGTGCCTGGATGGGCAGGGGTGACAATGAGCAGTTCTTC. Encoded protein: CAWMGRGDNEQFF.

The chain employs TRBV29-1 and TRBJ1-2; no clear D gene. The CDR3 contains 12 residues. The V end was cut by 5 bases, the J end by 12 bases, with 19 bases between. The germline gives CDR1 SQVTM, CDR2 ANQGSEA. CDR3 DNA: TGCAGCGTTTGCGAGCAGTCCCGATGTGACACCTTC. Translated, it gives CSVCEQSRCDTF. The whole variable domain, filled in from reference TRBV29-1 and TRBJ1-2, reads SAVISQKPSRDICQRGTSLTIQCQVDSQVTMMFWYRQQPGQSLTLIATANQGSEATYESGFVIDKFPISRPNLTFSTLTVSNMSPEDSSIYLCSVCEQSRCDTFGSGTRLTVV.

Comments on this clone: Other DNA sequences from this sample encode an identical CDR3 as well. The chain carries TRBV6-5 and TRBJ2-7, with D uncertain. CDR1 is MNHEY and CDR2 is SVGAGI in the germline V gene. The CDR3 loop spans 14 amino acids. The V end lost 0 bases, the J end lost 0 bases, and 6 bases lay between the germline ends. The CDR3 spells CASSYSADSYEQYF. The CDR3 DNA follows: TGTGCCAGCAGTTACTCTGCAGACTCCTACGAGCAGTACTTC.

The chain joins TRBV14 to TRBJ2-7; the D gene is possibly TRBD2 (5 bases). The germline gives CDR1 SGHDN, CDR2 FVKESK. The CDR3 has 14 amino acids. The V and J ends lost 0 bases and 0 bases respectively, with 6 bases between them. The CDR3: CASSQDGNSYEQYF. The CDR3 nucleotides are TGTGCCAGCAGCCAAGACGGGAACTCCTACGAGCAGTACTTC.

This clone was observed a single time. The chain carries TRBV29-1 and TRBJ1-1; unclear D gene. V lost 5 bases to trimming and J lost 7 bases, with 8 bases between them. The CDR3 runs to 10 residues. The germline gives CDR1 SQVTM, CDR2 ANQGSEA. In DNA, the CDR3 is TGCAGCGTTTATGAAATTGAAGCTTTCTTT. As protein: CSVYEIEAFF.

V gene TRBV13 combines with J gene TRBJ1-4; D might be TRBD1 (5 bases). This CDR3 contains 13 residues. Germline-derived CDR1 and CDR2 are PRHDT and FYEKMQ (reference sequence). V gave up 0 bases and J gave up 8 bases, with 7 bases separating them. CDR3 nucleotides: TGTGCCAGCAGCTTAGGGACAGAAGAAAAACTGTTTTTT. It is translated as CASSLGTEEKLFF.

The CDR3 DNA reads TGTGCCAGCACACCCCTGGGGGACAGAGGAACAGATACGCAGTATTTT. It yields the protein CASTPLGDRGTDTQYF. The chain combines TRBV13 with TRBJ2-3, with 7 bases lining up with TRBD1. In germline, CDR1 is PRHDT, CDR2 FYEKMQ (reference sequence). V shed 7 bases, J shed 3 bases, and the junction held 13 bases outside the gene matches. The CDR3 has 16 amino acids.

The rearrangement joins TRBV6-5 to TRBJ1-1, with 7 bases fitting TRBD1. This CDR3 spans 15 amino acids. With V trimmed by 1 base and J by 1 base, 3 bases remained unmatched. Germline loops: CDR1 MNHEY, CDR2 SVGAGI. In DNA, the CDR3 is TGTGCCAGCAGTTACTTTACAGGGGCGAACACTGAAGCTTTCTTT. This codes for CASSYFTGANTEAFF.

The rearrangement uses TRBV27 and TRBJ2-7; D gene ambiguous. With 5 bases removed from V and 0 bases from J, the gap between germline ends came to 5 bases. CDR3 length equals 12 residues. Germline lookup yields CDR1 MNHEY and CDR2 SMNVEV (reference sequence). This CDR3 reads CASSRNSYEQYF. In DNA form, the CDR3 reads TGTGCCAGCAGTCGGAACTCCTACGAGCAGTACTTC.

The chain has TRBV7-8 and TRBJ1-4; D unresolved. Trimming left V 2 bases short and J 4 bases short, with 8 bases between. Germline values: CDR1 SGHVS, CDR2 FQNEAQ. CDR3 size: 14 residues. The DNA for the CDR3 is TGTGCCAGCAGCTTAAAATCGAGTAATGAAAAACTGTTTTTT. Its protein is CASSLKSSNEKLFF. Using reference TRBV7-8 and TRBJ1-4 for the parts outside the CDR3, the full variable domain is GAGVSQSPRYKVAKRGQDVALRCDPISGHVSLFWYQQALGQGPEFLTYFQNEAQLDKSGLPSDRFFAERPEGSVSTLKIQRTQQEDSAVYLCASSLKSSNEKLFFGSGTQLSVL.

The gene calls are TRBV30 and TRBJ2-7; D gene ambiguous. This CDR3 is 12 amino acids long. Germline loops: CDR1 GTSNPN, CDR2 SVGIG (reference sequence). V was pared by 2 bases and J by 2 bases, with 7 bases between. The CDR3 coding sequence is TGTGCCTGGAGTCTCCTAGCCTACGAGCAGTACTTC. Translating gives CAWSLLAYEQYF.

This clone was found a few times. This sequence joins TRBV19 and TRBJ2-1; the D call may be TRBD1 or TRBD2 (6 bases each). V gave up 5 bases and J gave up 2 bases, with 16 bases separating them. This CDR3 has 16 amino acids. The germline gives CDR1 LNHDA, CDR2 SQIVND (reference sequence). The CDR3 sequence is CASSAERGGPYNEQFF. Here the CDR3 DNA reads TGTGCCAGTAGTGCTGAACGTGGGGGGCCCTACAATGAGCAGTTCTTC.

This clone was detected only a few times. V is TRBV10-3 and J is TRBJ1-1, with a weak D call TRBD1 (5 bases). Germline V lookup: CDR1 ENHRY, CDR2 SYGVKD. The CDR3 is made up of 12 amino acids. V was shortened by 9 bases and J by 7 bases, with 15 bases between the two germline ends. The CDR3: CAIGTEYLEAFF. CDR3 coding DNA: TGTGCCATTGGGACGGAATACCTTGAAGCTTTCTTT.